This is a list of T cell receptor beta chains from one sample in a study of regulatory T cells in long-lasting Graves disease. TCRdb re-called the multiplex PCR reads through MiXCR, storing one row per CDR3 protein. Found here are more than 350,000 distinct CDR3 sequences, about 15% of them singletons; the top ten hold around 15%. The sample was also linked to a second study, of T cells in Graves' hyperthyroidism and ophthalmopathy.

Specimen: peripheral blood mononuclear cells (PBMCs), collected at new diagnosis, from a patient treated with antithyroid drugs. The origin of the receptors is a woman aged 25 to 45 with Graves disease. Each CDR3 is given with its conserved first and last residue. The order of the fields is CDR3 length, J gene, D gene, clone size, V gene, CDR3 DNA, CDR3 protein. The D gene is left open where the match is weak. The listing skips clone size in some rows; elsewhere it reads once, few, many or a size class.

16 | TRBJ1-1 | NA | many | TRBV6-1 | TGTGCCAGCAGTGAAATGGGGCTTGGGATTAGCACTGAAGCTTTCTTT | CASSEMGLGISTEAFF
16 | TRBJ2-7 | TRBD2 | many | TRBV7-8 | TGTGCCAGCAGCTTAGCGGCCGGGACTAGCTTCTACGAGCAGTACTTC | CASSLAAGTSFYEQYF
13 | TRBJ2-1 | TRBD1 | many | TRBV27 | TGTGCCAGCAGTAGGGACAGCACCAATGAGCAGTTCTTC | CASSRDSTNEQFF
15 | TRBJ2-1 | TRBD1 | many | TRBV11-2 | TGTGCCAGCAGCCCACAGGGGGACCCTTCCTATGAGCAGTTCTTC | CASSPQGDPSYEQFF
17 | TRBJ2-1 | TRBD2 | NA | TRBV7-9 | TGTGCCAGCAGCTTAGCGCGCAGCGGGGGCGCCTACAATGAGCAGTTCTTC | CASSLARSGGAYNEQFF
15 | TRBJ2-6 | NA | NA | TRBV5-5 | TGTGCCAGCAGCTTGACGGTCGAGGGGGCCAACGTCCTGACTTTC | CASSLTVEGANVLTF
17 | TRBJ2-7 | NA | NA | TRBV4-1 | TGCGCCAGCAGCCCTTTCTCGGTCAGGTCAAGCTCCTACGAGCAGTACTTC | CASSPFSVRSSSYEQYF
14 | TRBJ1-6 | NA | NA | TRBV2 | TGTGCCAGCAGTGTAGGGGCAGGGTTTTCACCCCTCCACTTT | CASSVGAGFSPLHF
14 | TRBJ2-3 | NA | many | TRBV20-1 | TGCAGTGCGAGGGAAACAGGCAGGACAGATACGCAGTATTTT | CSARETGRTDTQYF
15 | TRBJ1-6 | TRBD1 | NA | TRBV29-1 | TGCAGCGTTTTAACGACAGGGGGAGGTGATTCACCCCTCCACTTT | CSVLTTGGGDSPLHF
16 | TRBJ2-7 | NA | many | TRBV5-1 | TGCGCCAGCAGCTTGGACCACAGGGTAGTCTCCTACGAGCAGTACTTC | CASSLDHRVVSYEQYF
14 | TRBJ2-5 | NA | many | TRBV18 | TGTGCCAGCTCACCAACGACAGGAGGAGAGACCCAGTACTTC | CASSPTTGGETQYF
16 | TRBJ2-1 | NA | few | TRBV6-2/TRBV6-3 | TGTGCCAGCAGTTACGGCAGGGTCGACCCCTACAATGAGCAGTTCTTC | CASSYGRVDPYNEQFF
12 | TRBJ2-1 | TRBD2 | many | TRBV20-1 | TGCAGTGCTAGAGGTTCCGGGACTAGCTATCCCTTC | CSARGSGTSYPF
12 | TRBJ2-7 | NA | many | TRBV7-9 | TGTGCCAGCAGCCCGGGGACGGTCGAGCAGTACTTC | CASSPGTVEQYF
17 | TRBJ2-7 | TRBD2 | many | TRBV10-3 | TGTGCCATCAGTGAGTCGAGGAGGCTAGCGGTAAACTACGAGCAGTACTTC | CAISESRRLAVNYEQYF
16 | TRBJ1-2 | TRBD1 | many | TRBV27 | TGTGCCAGCAGTTTAAGGGGGGACAGCGTTAACTATGGCTACACCTTC | CASSLRGDSVNYGYTF
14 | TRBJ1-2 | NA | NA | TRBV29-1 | TGCAGCGTACAGACAGGAGTTGCTAACTATGGCTACACCTTC | CSVQTGVANYGYTF
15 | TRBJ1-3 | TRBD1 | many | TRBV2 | TGTGCCAGCAGCGAACAGGGGGCGCCTGGAAACACCATATATTTT | CASSEQGAPGNTIYF
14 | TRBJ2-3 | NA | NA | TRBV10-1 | TGCGCCAGCAGTGACCCAGGGGGGGCCACAACGCAGTATTTT | CASSDPGGATTQYF
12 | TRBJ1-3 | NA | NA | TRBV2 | TGTGCCAGCAAATTGGCTGGAAACACCATATATTTT | CASKLAGNTIYF
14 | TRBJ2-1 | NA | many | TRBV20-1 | TGCAGTGCCGCTCCGGGACTGGGGTTCAATGAGCAGTTCTTC | CSAAPGLGFNEQFF